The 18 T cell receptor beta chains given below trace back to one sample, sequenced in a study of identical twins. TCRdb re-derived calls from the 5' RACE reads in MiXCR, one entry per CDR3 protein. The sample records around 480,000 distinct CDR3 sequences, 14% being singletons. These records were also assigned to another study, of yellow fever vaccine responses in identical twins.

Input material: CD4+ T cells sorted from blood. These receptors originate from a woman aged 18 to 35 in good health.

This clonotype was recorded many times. The chain's CDR3 is CASSLGGFSSYEQYF. The CDR3 nucleotides read TGTGCCAGCAGTTTGGGGGGGTTTAGCTCCTACGAGCAGTACTTC. This sequence joins TRBV12-3 or TRBV12-4 and TRBJ2-7; 7 bases are shared with TRBD2. V shed 3 bases and J 0 bases; nucleotides not matched to a gene: 5. The CDR3 is 15 amino acids.

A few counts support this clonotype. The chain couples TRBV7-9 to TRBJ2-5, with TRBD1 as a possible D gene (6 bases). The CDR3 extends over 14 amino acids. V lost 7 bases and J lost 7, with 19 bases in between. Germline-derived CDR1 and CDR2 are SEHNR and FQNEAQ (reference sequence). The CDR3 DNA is TGTGCCAGCAACCTCGGACAGCGTGATCCGACCCAGTACTTC. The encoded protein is CASNLGQRDPTQYF.

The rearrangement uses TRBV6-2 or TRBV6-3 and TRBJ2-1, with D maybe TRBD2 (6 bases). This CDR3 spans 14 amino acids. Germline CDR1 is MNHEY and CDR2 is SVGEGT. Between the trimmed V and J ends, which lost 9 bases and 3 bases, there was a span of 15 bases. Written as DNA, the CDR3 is TGTGCCAGTACCAGCGGCGGGGACTACAATGAGCAGTTCTTC. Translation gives CASTSGGDYNEQFF.

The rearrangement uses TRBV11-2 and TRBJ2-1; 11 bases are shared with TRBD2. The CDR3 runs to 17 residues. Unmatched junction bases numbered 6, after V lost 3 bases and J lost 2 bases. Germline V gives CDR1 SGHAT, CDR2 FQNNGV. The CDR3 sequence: CASSFSSGRAAYNEQFF. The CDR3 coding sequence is TGTGCCAGCAGCTTTAGTAGCGGGAGGGCCGCCTACAATGAGCAGTTCTTC.

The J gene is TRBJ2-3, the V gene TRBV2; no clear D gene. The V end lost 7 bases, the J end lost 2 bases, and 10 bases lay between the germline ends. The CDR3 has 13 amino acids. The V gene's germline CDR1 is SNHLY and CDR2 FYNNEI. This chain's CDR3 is CASTGELTDTQYF. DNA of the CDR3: TGTGCCAGCACCGGCGAACTCACAGATACGCAGTATTTT.

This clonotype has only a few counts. CDR3 in amino acids: CASTRTSGGEQYF. CDR3 nucleotides: TGTGCCAGCACTAGGACTAGCGGAGGCGAGCAGTACTTC. V usage is TRBV12-3 or TRBV12-4 and J usage is TRBJ2-7; 10 bases line up with TRBD2. J gave up 6 bases and V 7 bases, and 6 bases lay outside the gene matches. CDR3 length: 13 residues.

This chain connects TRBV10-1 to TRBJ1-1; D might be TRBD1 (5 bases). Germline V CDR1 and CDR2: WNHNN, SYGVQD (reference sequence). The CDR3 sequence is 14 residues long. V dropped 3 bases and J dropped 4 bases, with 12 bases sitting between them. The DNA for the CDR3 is TGCGCCAGCAGTGAATCATCCAGGGCCACTGAAGCTTTCTTT. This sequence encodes CASSESSRATEAFF.

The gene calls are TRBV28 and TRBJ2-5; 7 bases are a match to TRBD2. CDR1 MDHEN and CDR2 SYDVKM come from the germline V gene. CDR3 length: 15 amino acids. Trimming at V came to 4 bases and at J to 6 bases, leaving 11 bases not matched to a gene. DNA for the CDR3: TGTGCCAGCAGTTACGAAGCGGGAACTAAAAAGACCCAGTACTTC. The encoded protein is CASSYEAGTKKTQYF.

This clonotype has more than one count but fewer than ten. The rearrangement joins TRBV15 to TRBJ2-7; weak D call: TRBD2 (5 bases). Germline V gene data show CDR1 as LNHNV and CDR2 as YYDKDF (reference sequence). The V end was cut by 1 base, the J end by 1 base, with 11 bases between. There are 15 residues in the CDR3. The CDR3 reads CATSRGTSGSYEQYF. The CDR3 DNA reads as TGTGCCACCAGCAGAGGCACGAGCGGTTCCTACGAGCAGTACTTC.

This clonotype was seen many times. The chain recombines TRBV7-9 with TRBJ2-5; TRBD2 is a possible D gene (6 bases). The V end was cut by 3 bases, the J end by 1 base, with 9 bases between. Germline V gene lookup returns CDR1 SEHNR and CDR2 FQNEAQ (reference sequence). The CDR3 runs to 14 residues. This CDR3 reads CASSLGGAQETQYF. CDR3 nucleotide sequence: TGTGCCAGCAGCTTGGGCGGGGCCCAAGAGACCCAGTACTTC.

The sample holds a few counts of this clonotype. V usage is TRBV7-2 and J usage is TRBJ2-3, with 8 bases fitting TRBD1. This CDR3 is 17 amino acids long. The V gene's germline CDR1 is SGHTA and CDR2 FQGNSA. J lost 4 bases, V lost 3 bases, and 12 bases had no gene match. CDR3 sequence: CASSFWTGFDVPDTQYF. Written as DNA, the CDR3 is TGTGCCAGCAGCTTTTGGACAGGGTTCGATGTTCCAGATACGCAGTATTTT. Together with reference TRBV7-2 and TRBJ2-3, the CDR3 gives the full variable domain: GAGVSQSPSNKVTEKGKDVELRCDPISGHTALYWYRQSLGQGLEFLIYFQGNSAPDKSGLPSDRFSAERTGGSVSTLTIQRTQQEDSAVYLCASSFWTGFDVPDTQYFGPGTRLTVL.

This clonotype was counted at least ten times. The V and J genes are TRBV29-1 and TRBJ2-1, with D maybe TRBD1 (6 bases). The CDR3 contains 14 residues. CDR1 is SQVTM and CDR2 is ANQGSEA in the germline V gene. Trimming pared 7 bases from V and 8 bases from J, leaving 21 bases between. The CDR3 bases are TGCAGCGGACGCAGGGGATCGAAGGGGGATGAGCAGTTCTTC. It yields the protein CSGRRGSKGDEQFF.

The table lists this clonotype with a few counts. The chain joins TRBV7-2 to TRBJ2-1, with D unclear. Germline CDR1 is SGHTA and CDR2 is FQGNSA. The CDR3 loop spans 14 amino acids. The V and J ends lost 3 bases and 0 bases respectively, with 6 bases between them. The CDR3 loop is CASSLMSSYNEQFF. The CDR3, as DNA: TGTGCCAGCAGCTTGATGAGCTCCTACAATGAGCAGTTCTTC.

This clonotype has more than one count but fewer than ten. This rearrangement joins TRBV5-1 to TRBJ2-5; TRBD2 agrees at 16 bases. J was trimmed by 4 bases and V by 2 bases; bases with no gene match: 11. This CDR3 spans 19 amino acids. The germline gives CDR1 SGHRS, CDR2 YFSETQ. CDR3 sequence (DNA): TGCGCCAGCAGCTTAACAACCGGGACTAGCGGGGGGGCACGAGAGACCCAGTACTTC. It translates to CASSLTTGTSGGARETQYF. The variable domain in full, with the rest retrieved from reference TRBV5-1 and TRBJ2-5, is KAGVTQTPRYLIKTRGQQVTLSCSPISGHRSVSWYQQTPGQGLQFLFEYFSETQRNKGNFPGRFSGRQFSNSRSEMNVSTLELGDSALYLCASSLTTGTSGGARETQYFGPGTRLLVL.

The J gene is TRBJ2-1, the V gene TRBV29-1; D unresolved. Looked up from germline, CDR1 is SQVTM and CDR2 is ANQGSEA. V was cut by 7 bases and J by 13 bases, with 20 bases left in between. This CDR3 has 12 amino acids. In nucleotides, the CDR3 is TGCAGCGCTCCCAACGACGGATTGATTCAGTTCTTC. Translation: CSAPNDGLIQFF.

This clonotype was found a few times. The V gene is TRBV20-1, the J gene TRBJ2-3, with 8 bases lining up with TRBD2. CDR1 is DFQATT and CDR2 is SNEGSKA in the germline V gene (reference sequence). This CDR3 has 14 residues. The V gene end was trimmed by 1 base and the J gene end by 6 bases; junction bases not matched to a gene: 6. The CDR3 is CSARGNSGKDTQYF. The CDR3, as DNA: TGCAGTGCTAGAGGAAATAGCGGGAAGGATACGCAGTATTTT.

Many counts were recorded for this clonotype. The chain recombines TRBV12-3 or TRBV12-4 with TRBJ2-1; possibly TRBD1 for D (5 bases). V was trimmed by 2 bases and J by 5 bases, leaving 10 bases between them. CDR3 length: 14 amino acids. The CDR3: CASSLRGFDNEQFF. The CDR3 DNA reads TGTGCCAGCAGTTTAAGGGGTTTTGACAATGAGCAGTTCTTC.

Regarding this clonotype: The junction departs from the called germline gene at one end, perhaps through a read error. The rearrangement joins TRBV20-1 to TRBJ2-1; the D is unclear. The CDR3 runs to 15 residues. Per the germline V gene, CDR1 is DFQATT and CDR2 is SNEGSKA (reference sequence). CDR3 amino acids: CCARDPRRTYNEQFF. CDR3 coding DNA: TGCTGTGCTAGAGATCCCCGACGGACCTACAATGAGCAGTTCTTC.